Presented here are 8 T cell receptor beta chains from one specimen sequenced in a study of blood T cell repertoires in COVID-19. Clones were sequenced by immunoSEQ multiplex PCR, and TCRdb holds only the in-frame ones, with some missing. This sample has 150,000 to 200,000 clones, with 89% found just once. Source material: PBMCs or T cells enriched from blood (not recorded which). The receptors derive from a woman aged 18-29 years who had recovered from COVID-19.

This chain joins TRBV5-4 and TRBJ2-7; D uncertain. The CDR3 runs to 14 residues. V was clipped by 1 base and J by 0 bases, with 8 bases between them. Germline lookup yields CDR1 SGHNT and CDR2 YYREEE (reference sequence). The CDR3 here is CASSLSRSSYEQYF. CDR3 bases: TGTGCCAGCAGCTTGTCCCGGAGCTCCTACGAGCAGTACTTC.

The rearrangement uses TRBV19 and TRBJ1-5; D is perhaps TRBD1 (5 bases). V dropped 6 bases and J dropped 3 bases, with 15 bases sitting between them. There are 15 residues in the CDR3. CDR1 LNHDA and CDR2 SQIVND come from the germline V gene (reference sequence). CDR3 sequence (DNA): TGTGCCAGTAGCTTCTCGACAGCGCTCAATCAGCCCCAGCATTTT. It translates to CASSFSTALNQPQHF.

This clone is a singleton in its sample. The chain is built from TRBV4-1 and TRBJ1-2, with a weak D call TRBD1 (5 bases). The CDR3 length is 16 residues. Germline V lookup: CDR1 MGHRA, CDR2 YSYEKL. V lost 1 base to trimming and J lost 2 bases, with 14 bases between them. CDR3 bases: TGCGCCAGCAGCCAAGGGCGTTTAGGGGCGAACTATGGCTACACCTTC. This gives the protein CASSQGRLGANYGYTF.

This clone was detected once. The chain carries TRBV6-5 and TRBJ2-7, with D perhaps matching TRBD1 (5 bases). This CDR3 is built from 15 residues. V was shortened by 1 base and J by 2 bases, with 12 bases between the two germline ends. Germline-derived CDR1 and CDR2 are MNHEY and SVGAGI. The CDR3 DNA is TGTGCCAGCAGTTACTTCCAGGGTGGTCCCTACGAGCAGTACTTC. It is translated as CASSYFQGGPYEQYF.

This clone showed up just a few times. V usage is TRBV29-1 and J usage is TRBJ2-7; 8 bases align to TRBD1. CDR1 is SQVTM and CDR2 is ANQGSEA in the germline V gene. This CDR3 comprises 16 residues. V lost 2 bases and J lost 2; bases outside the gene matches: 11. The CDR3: CSVELGRTGLAYEQYF. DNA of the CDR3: TGCAGCGTTGAATTGGGACGGACAGGGCTGGCCTACGAGCAGTACTTC.

In DNA, the CDR3 is TGTGCCAGCAGCCAAGATTTAGGGGGACAATCCTACGAGCAGTACTTC. Encoded protein: CASSQDLGGQSYEQYF. The chain couples TRBV14 to TRBJ2-7; tentative D call: TRBD1 (6 bases). Germline CDR1 reads SGHDN; CDR2 reads FVKESK. This CDR3 has 16 residues. V lost 0 bases and J lost 1, with 13 bases in between.

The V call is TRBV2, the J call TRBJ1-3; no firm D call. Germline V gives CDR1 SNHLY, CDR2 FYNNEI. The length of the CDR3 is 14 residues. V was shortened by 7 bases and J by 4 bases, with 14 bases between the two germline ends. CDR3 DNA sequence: TGTGCCAGCACCAAAGAGGAGGCCGGAAACACCATATATTTT. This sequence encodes CASTKEEAGNTIYF.

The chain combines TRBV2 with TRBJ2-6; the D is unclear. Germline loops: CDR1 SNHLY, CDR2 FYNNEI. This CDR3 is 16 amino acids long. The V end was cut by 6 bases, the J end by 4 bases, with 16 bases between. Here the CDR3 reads CASSLRRILGANVLTF. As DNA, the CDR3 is TGTGCCAGCAGCCTTCGCAGGATATTAGGGGCCAACGTCCTGACTTTC.